The 19 T cell receptor beta chains reported below all come from one sample, sequenced in a study of T cell changes during pregnancy in multiple sclerosis. Measured with immunoSEQ multiplex PCR; TCRdb has only the in-frame clones, and not every one. Of 35,000 to 45,000 clones in the sample, roughly 87% are singletons; the top ten hold under 1%. The source was CD4+ T cells from peripheral blood mononuclear cells, collected after pregnancy. Receptors were obtained from a female donor with multiple sclerosis, enrolled in a pregnancy study.

J is TRBJ2-5 and V is TRBV28; 11 bases line up with TRBD1. The CDR3 runs to 16 residues. Germline V gives CDR1 MDHEN, CDR2 SYDVKM. With 5 bases clipped from V and 4 bases from J, the junction kept 9 bases outside the gene matches. CDR3 bases: TGTGCCAGCAGTATTGGGGACAGGGGGTTCCGAGAGACCCAGTACTTC. Translated: CASSIGDRGFRETQYF.

The gene calls are TRBV5-1 and TRBJ1-5, with TRBD1 matching over 7 bases. CDR3 length: 13 residues. Germline-derived CDR1 and CDR2 are SGHRS and YFSETQ. Trimming at V came to 0 bases and at J to 6 bases, leaving 0 bases not matched to a gene. The CDR3 spells CASSLAGGQPQHF. In DNA form, the CDR3 reads TGCGCCAGCAGCTTGGCAGGGGGTCAGCCCCAGCATTTT.

The rearrangement joins TRBV15 to TRBJ1-2; TRBD1 might be the D (6 bases). The V gene lost 5 bases and the J gene lost 7 bases, with 29 bases spanning the gap. There are 18 residues in the CDR3. Germline V CDR1 and CDR2: LNHNV, YYDKDF (reference sequence). The CDR3 region has the DNA TGTGCCACCAGCTTCGCCCTTCGGAGAACCACAGGGAAGGGTGGCTACACCTTC. Protein product: CATSFALRRTTGKGGYTF.

The table lists this clone with a count of one. This chain joins TRBV7-2 and TRBJ2-5; 8 bases line up with TRBD1. The germline V gene encodes CDR1 SGHTA and CDR2 FQGNSA. J was trimmed by 4 bases and V by 2 bases; bases with no gene match: 3. There are 14 residues in the CDR3. CDR3 DNA: TGTGCCAGCAGCTTAAACAGGGGGTCAGAGACCCAGTACTTC. This gives the protein CASSLNRGSETQYF.

The J gene is TRBJ1-5, the V gene TRBV30; D is undetermined. This CDR3 contains 14 residues. In germline, CDR1 is GTSNPN, CDR2 SVGIG (reference sequence). Between the trimmed V and J ends, which lost 0 bases and 7 bases, there was a span of 13 bases. Written as DNA, the CDR3 is TGTGCCTGGAGTGTACTAGGGTCCGGGCAGCCCCAGCATTTT. Translating it yields CAWSVLGSGQPQHF.

The rearrangement uses TRBV19 and TRBJ1-5; possible D gene TRBD1, 6 bases. V lost 5 bases and J lost 4, with 12 bases in between. Per the germline V gene, CDR1 is LNHDA and CDR2 is SQIVND (reference sequence). The CDR3 runs to 14 residues. The CDR3 reads CASSLQGGNQPQHF. CDR3 DNA sequence: TGTGCCAGTAGTTTACAGGGTGGTAATCAGCCCCAGCATTTT. Full variable domain (missing parts from reference TRBV19 and TRBJ1-5): DGGITQSPKYLFRKEGQNVTLSCEQNLNHDAMYWYRQDPGQGLRLIYYSQIVNDFQKGDIAEGYSVSREKKESFPLTVTSAQKNPTAFYLCASSLQGGNQPQHFGDGTRLSIL.

The genes are TRBV5-5 and TRBJ2-5; the D is unclear. Trimming pared 4 bases from V and 2 bases from J, leaving 12 bases between. The V gene's germline CDR1 is SGHKS and CDR2 YYEKEE (reference sequence). CDR3 length: 14 residues. CDR3 in DNA: TGTGCCAGCAGCCGCGTAGCAGATCAAGAGACCCAGTACTTC. Protein: CASSRVADQETQYF.

The genes are TRBV5-3 and TRBJ1-2; 9 bases align to TRBD1. TRBV5-3 is labeled an ORF, and its function is uncertain. This CDR3 has 14 amino acids. Germline trimming cut 3 bases from V and 7 bases from J; bases unmatched to any gene: 7. The DNA for the CDR3 is TGTGCCAGAAGCTACACAGGGGGCGCGTTTGGCTACACCTTC. Translation gives CARSYTGGAFGYTF.

This clone was seen a handful of times. Distinct nucleotide sequences in the sample also encode this CDR3. This chain links TRBV27 with TRBJ1-6; the match to TRBD1 covers 8 bases. The germline CDR1 and CDR2 sequences are MNHEY and SMNVEV (reference sequence). This CDR3 is 14 amino acids long. V shed 5 bases and J 8 bases; nucleotides not matched to a gene: 5. CDR3 sequence reads: CASSADRGYSPLHF. CDR3 DNA: TGTGCCAGCAGTGCCGACAGGGGATATTCACCCCTCCACTTT.

The chain couples TRBV4-1 to TRBJ2-7; 9 nucleotides align to TRBD1. V shed 0 bases and J 4 bases; nucleotides not matched to a gene: 10. The germline CDR1 and CDR2 sequences are MGHRA and YSYEKL. The CDR3 loop spans 17 amino acids. The CDR3 spells CASSQDYGTGPGYEQYF. The CDR3 bases are TGCGCCAGCAGCCAAGATTACGGGACAGGGCCAGGATACGAGCAGTACTTC.

The CDR3 DNA follows: TGCGCCAGCAGCTCGGGGGGTTCTAGCGGTATCTACGAGCAGTACTTC. Its translation: CASSSGGSSGIYEQYF. The V gene is TRBV5-1, the J gene TRBJ2-7; 7 bases agree with TRBD2. The CDR3 sequence is 16 residues long. Per germline, CDR1 SGHRS and CDR2 YFSETQ. With 3 bases clipped from V and 3 bases from J, the junction kept 12 bases outside the gene matches.

V and J are TRBV19 and TRBJ1-2; TRBD1 matches at 8 bases. This CDR3 has 15 amino acids. V lost 6 bases and J lost 8; bases outside the gene matches: 14. CDR1 LNHDA and CDR2 SQIVND come from the germline V gene (reference sequence). The CDR3 DNA follows: TGTGCCAGTAGCGCGCTCCAGGGGGCCTCGGGGGGCTACACCTTC. Protein: CASSALQGASGGYTF.

The chain combines TRBV5-1 with TRBJ2-6, with D perhaps matching TRBD2 (6 bases). CDR1 and CDR2 from the germline V gene are SGHRS and YFSETQ. Trimming pared 1 base from V and 4 bases from J, leaving 9 bases between. This CDR3 region has 15 residues. In DNA form, the CDR3 reads TGCGCCAGCAGCTTGAGCGGGTCCGGGGCCAACGTCCTGACTTTC. Translation: CASSLSGSGANVLTF.

The V gene is TRBV28, the J gene TRBJ2-2, with D possibly being TRBD1 (6 bases). The germline V and J ends were trimmed by 6 bases and 3 bases, with 17 bases remaining between them. CDR1 and CDR2 from the germline V gene are MDHEN and SYDVKM. This CDR3 has 16 residues. CDR3 loop: CASSRPLTGDTGELFF. The DNA for the CDR3 is TGTGCCAGCAGCCGCCCATTGACAGGAGACACCGGGGAGCTGTTTTTT. Filled out from reference TRBV28 and TRBJ2-2, the complete variable domain reads DVKVTQSSRYLVKRTGEKVFLECVQDMDHENMFWYRQDPGLGLRLIYFSYDVKMKEKGDIPEGYSVSREKKERFSLILESASTNQTSMYLCASSRPLTGDTGELFFGEGSRLTVL.

The rearrangement links TRBV5-4 to TRBJ1-2, with 8 bases lining up with TRBD1. The germline CDR1 and CDR2 sequences are SGHNT and YYREEE (reference sequence). V lost 4 bases to trimming and J lost 3 bases; unmatched junction nucleotides: 5. The CDR3 is 14 amino acids. CDR3 residues: CASSIPTGDYGYTF. The CDR3 DNA reads as TGTGCCAGCAGCATACCGACAGGGGACTATGGCTACACCTTC.

In this sample, this clone turned up a few times. The V call is TRBV9, the J call TRBJ1-1; no clear D gene. Between the trimmed V and J ends, which lost 0 bases and 1 base, there was a span of 4 bases. CDR3 size: 13 residues. CDR1 is SGDLS, CDR2 YYNGEE, per germline. This CDR3 is CASSVVRNTEAFF. The CDR3 DNA follows: TGTGCCAGCAGCGTAGTCAGGAACACTGAAGCTTTCTTT.

In regard to this clone: One end of the junction is discordant with germline, which a read error may explain. The V gene is TRBV7-7, the J gene TRBJ1-4, with 9 positions matching TRBD1. The germline CDR1 and CDR2 sequences are SSHAT and FNYEAQ (reference sequence). The CDR3 runs to 15 residues. The CDR3 loop reads CASSPGTGPGGKLFF. The CDR3 bases are TGTGCTAGCAGCCCGGGGACAGGGCCCGGAGGAAAACTGTTTTTT.

This chain connects TRBV7-8 to TRBJ1-2; 9 nucleotides line up with TRBD1. V lost 5 bases to trimming and J lost 3 bases; unmatched junction nucleotides: 4. From germline, CDR1 is SGHVS and CDR2 FQNEAQ. The CDR3 runs 14 residues. The CDR3 here is CASSAQGAYYGYTF. CDR3 DNA: TGTGCCAGCAGCGCACAGGGGGCCTACTATGGCTACACCTTC.

This chain uses TRBV7-9 with TRBJ1-1; 7 bases agree with TRBD1. With V trimmed by 5 bases and J by 1 base, 16 bases remained unmatched. Germline loops: CDR1 SEHNR, CDR2 FQNEAQ (reference sequence). This CDR3 has 18 amino acids. CDR3 DNA: TGTGCCAGCAGCCCCATGACAGGGCCTGTTCGGCCGAACACTGAAGCTTTCTTT. This encodes CASSPMTGPVRPNTEAFF.